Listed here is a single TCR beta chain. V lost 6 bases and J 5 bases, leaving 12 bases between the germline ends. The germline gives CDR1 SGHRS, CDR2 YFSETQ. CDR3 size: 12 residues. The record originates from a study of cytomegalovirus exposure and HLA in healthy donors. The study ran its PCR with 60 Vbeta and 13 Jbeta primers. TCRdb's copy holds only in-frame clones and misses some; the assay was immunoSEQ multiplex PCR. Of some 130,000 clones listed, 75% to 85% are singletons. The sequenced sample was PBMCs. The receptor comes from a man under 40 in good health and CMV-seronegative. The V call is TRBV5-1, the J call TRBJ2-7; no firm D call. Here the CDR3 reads CASTQNFHEQYF. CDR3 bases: TGCGCCAGCACACAGAACTTTCACGAGCAGTACTTC.